The source of this T cell receptor beta chain is a study of T cell changes during pregnancy in multiple sclerosis. Here immunoSEQ multiplex PCR was the method, and the copy in TCRdb shows in-frame clones only, minus some. The sample lists tens of thousands of clones, 85% to 95% occurring once. This clone was picked up one time. The CDR3 covers 12 residues. The V end lost 2 bases, the J end lost 8 bases, and 7 bases lay between the germline ends. Germline assignment: CDR1 SEHNR and CDR2 FQNEAQ (reference sequence). The TCR was taken from a female donor with multiple sclerosis, enrolled in a pregnancy study. Sample: CD4+ T cells from peripheral blood mononuclear cells, taken in the third trimester of pregnancy. The rearrangement uses TRBV7-9 and TRBJ2-1; no clear D gene. The CDR3 reads CASSLNSDEQFF. The CDR3 nucleotides are TGTGCCAGCAGCTTAAATTCGGATGAGCAGTTCTTC.